This T cell receptor beta chain was obtained from a study of blood T cells in healthy people across ages. General study findings and limits: Older age went with lower TCR beta diversity per million T cells, in a roughly linear way. No one knew whether donors had CMV, which possibly confounded expanded clonotype changes.

As concerns this clonotype: The antigen remains undetermined. Since a much larger clone is just one base distant, this may be a read error.

Per germline, CDR1 DFQATT and CDR2 SNEGSKA (reference sequence). V shed 5 bases, J shed 0 bases, and the junction held 10 bases outside the gene matches. The CDR3 runs 16 residues. For the second PCR, which ran for roughly 7 to 11 cycles, a sample-barcoded 5' primer and a J-beta primer mix were used. Each cDNA molecule received a tag from a template-switch adaptor that had 12 random nucleotides. TCRdb fed the 5' RACE reads into MiXCR, producing one record per CDR3 protein. The sample has fewer than 900,000 distinct CDR3 sequences, roughly 35% seen once; the top ten hold 10% to 15%. This TCR derives from a man younger than 30 in good health. The chain joins TRBV20-1 to TRBJ2-1, with 7 bases that match TRBD1. Sequences were obtained from blood. CDR3 amino acids: CSAGPRQGSSYNEQFF. The DNA of the CDR3 is TGCAGTGCTGGACCACGACAGGGAAGCTCCTACAATGAGCAGTTCTTC.